A single sample is the source of the 30 T cell receptor beta chains below, sequenced in a study of blood T cell repertoires in COVID-19 (dated by TCRdb to about 2020). The method behind the library was the immunoSEQ multiplex PCR assay. The table was pulled from immuneACCESS by TCRdb, which kept in-frame rearrangements only. Such tables lose some clones; where checked, under half of the loss comes from unresolved V genes, and the rest has no known cause. The sample profile shows under 300,000 clones; approximately 87% of them were found once. Jointly, the top ten make up less than 15% of the sample. The sample comprised peripheral blood. The receptors were gathered from a woman aged 25 to 39 with COVID-19, enrolled during active disease.

This clone has a single count. The chain couples TRBV5-8 to TRBJ2-4; maybe TRBD1 (6 bases). Germline CDR1 SGHTS, CDR2 YDEGEE. Deletions cut 4 bases from V and 0 bases from J, with 14 bases between. The CDR3 is 16 residues long. This chain's CDR3 is CASSIGQFIAKNIQYF. The CDR3 DNA reads TGTGCCAGCAGCATAGGACAGTTCATAGCCAAAAACATTCAGTACTTC.

This chain connects TRBV15 to TRBJ1-5; D is uncertain. V dropped 5 bases and J dropped 8 bases, with 16 bases sitting between them. This CDR3 contains 14 residues. Germline V gene lookup returns CDR1 LNHNV and CDR2 YYDKDF (reference sequence). This CDR3 is CATSPRGPWEPQHF. In DNA form, the CDR3 reads TGTGCCACCAGCCCACGCGGTCCGTGGGAGCCCCAGCATTTT. Full variable domain (outside the CDR3, taken from reference TRBV15 and TRBJ1-5): DAMVIQNPRYQVTQFGKPVTLSCSQTLNHNVMYWYQQKSSQAPKLLFHYYDKDFNNEADTPDNFQSRRPNTSFCFLDIRSPGLGDTAMYLCATSPRGPWEPQHFGDGTRLSIL.

The J gene is TRBJ2-3, the V gene TRBV6-1, with 10 positions matching TRBD1. V gave up 2 bases and J gave up 5 bases; unmatched junction bases: 1. The CDR3 runs 14 residues. CDR1 and CDR2 (germline): MNHNS, SASEGT. The CDR3 here is CASSERTGGDTQYF. In DNA form, the CDR3 reads TGTGCCAGCAGTGAACGGACAGGGGGAGATACGCAGTATTTT.

The chain carries TRBV29-1 and TRBJ2-1; possibly TRBD2 for D (6 bases). The CDR3 consists of 13 residues. Germline loops: CDR1 SQVTM, CDR2 ANQGSEA. The V end lost 6 bases, the J end lost 4 bases, and 13 bases lay between the germline ends. The CDR3 loop reads CSVEPGLYNEQFF. For the CDR3, the DNA is TGCAGCGTCGAACCGGGACTGTACAATGAGCAGTTCTTC.

V usage is TRBV29-1 and J usage is TRBJ2-2; weak D call: TRBD2 (5 bases). CDR1 and CDR2 from the germline V gene are SQVTM and ANQGSEA. The CDR3 sequence is 16 residues long. V was clipped by 5 bases and J by 6 bases, with 22 bases between them. DNA for the CDR3: TGCAGCGTTTCCTTCGAGTTCCGGGCGAGGGCCGGGGAGCTGTTTTTT. This sequence encodes CSVSFEFRARAGELFF.

The rearrangement joins TRBV5-1 to TRBJ2-2, with D perhaps matching TRBD1 (6 bases). The germline CDR1 and CDR2 sequences are SGHRS and YFSETQ. V shed 0 bases and J shed 5 bases, with 11 bases lying between them. The CDR3 spans 15 residues. CDR3 coding DNA: TGCGCCAGCAGCTTGGACAGGGCGGATACCGGGGAGCTGTTTTTT. Encoded protein: CASSLDRADTGELFF. Full variable domain (outside the CDR3, taken from reference TRBV5-1 and TRBJ2-2): KAGVTQTPRYLIKTRGQQVTLSCSPISGHRSVSWYQQTPGQGLQFLFEYFSETQRNKGNFPGRFSGRQFSNSRSEMNVSTLELGDSALYLCASSLDRADTGELFFGEGSRLTVL.

The V call is TRBV5-1, the J call TRBJ2-4; tentative D call: TRBD1 (6 bases). This CDR3 spans 11 amino acids. V was shortened by 7 bases and J by 10 bases, with 12 bases between the two germline ends. CDR1 is SGHRS, CDR2 YFSETQ, per germline. CDR3 nucleotide sequence: TGCGCCAGCCGGGACACGGGGATTCAGTACTTC. Translating it yields CASRDTGIQYF.

CDR3 coding DNA: TGTGCCAGCAGCTTAGGGGGACAGGGAGATTATGGCTACACCTTC. Its protein is CASSLGGQGDYGYTF. The V gene is TRBV7-9, the J gene TRBJ1-2, with 9 bases lining up with TRBD1. Germline CDR1 reads SEHNR; CDR2 reads FQNEAQ (reference sequence). The CDR3 covers 15 residues. Trimming took 1 base from V and 5 from J; bases not matched to a gene: 5. The entire variable domain, with the rest obtained from reference TRBV7-9 and TRBJ1-2, is as follows: DTGVSQNPRHKITKRGQNVTFRCDPISEHNRLYWYRQTLGQGPEFLTYFQNEAQLEKSRLLSDRFSAERPKGSFSTLEIQRTEQGDSAMYLCASSLGGQGDYGYTFGSGTRLTVV.

The rearrangement joins TRBV5-1 to TRBJ2-7, with TRBD1 identical over 9 bases. The V gene's germline CDR1 is SGHRS and CDR2 YFSETQ. There are 13 residues in the CDR3. The V gene end was trimmed by 0 bases and the J gene end by 6 bases; junction bases not matched to a gene: 1. Here the CDR3 DNA reads TGCGCCAGCAGCTTGGACAGGGGGCCCGAGCAGTACTTC. Translation: CASSLDRGPEQYF.

The chain carries TRBV6-2 or TRBV6-3 and TRBJ2-3, with 9 bases aligning to TRBD2. Germline assignment: CDR1 MNHEY and CDR2 SVGEGT. Trimming took 2 bases from V and 4 from J; bases not matched to a gene: 7. The CDR3 is 16 residues long. CDR3 nucleotide sequence: TGTGCCAGCAGTTACGGGCGGGGGGGCGTGCCAGATACGCAGTATTTT. It is translated as CASSYGRGGVPDTQYF.

This chain links TRBV2 with TRBJ2-6; 10 nucleotides line up with TRBD1. Germline assignment: CDR1 SNHLY and CDR2 FYNNEI. The V segment lost 4 bases and the J segment 5 bases; nucleotides outside the gene matches: 5. This CDR3 has 16 amino acids. CDR3 DNA: TGTGCCAGCAGTGGACAGGGGGCGATCTGGGCCAACGTCCTGACTTTC. Amino acid sequence: CASSGQGAIWANVLTF.

The chain uses TRBV6-5 and TRBJ1-1; D not resolved. CDR1 MNHEY and CDR2 SVGAGI come from the germline V gene. The germline V and J ends were trimmed by 0 bases and 5 bases, with 10 bases remaining between them. CDR3 length equals 14 residues. CDR3 residues: CASSYSNRGTEAFF. In DNA, the CDR3 is TGTGCCAGCAGTTACTCGAACAGAGGGACTGAAGCTTTCTTT.

The chain recombines TRBV9 with TRBJ2-7; weak D call: TRBD1 (5 bases). The V gene lost 4 bases and the J gene lost 5 bases, with 19 bases spanning the gap. The CDR3 consists of 15 residues. CDR1 is SGDLS, CDR2 YYNGEE, per germline. CDR3 nucleotides: TGTGCCAGCAGCCGACGACTCCAGGGCCCCGACGAGCAGTACTTC. Protein sequence: CASSRRLQGPDEQYF.

This chain joins TRBV7-8 and TRBJ2-1; a weak D match, TRBD2 (5 bases). The ends were cut back, 1 base at V and 7 bases at J, with 14 bases in the middle. Germline CDR1 is SGHVS and CDR2 is FQNEAQ. This CDR3 has 15 amino acids. The CDR3 region is CASSLVPSPGNEQFF. CDR3 nucleotide sequence: TGTGCCAGCAGCTTAGTTCCTAGCCCAGGTAATGAGCAGTTCTTC. Using reference TRBV7-8 and TRBJ2-1 for the parts outside the CDR3, the full variable domain is GAGVSQSPRYKVAKRGQDVALRCDPISGHVSLFWYQQALGQGPEFLTYFQNEAQLDKSGLPSDRFFAERPEGSVSTLKIQRTQQEDSAVYLCASSLVPSPGNEQFFGPGTRLTVL.

The genes are TRBV5-4 and TRBJ2-5; TRBD2 matches 11 bases. Losses at the gene ends were 0 bases for V and 5 bases for J; bases not matched to a gene: 3. The CDR3 spans 15 residues. The germline CDR1 and CDR2 sequences are SGHNT and YYREEE (reference sequence). DNA of the CDR3: TGTGCCAGCAGCTTGGCGTGGACTAGCGGGGAGACCCAGTACTTC. It encodes CASSLAWTSGETQYF.

V usage is TRBV12-5 and J usage is TRBJ1-1; D is perhaps TRBD1 (6 bases). Germline V gene data show CDR1 as LGHNT and CDR2 as FRNRAP. CDR3 length: 15 residues. Trimming stripped 6 bases from V and 4 bases from J, with 18 bases between. The CDR3 protein is CASGRSSGVRTEAFF. DNA for the CDR3: TGTGCTAGTGGCCGGTCCTCAGGGGTTCGCACTGAAGCTTTCTTT.

V and J are TRBV19 and TRBJ1-1, with D maybe TRBD1 (6 bases). This CDR3 has 13 residues. The V and J ends lost 10 bases and 2 bases respectively, with 14 bases between them. The germline V gene encodes CDR1 LNHDA and CDR2 SQIVND (reference sequence). In DNA form, the CDR3 reads TGTGCCACTGGGACGGGGGGCAACACTGAAGCTTTCTTT. Amino acids: CATGTGGNTEAFF. Looking up the rest from reference TRBV19 and TRBJ1-1 gives the full variable domain: DGGITQSPKYLFRKEGQNVTLSCEQNLNHDAMYWYRQDPGQGLRLIYYSQIVNDFQKGDIAEGYSVSREKKESFPLTVTSAQKNPTAFYLCATGTGGNTEAFFGQGTRLTVV.

V gene TRBV7-9 combines with J gene TRBJ1-2, with 7 bases that match TRBD1. In germline, CDR1 is SEHNR, CDR2 FQNEAQ (reference sequence). V lost 1 base and J lost 4; bases outside the gene matches: 9. CDR3 size: 16 residues. The CDR3 is CASSLVGGGFFYGYTF. CDR3 nucleotides: TGTGCCAGCAGCTTAGTAGGGGGCGGTTTTTTCTATGGCTACACCTTC. The complete variable domain, with remaining parts taken from reference TRBV7-9 and TRBJ1-2, reads DTGVSQNPRHKITKRGQNVTFRCDPISEHNRLYWYRQTLGQGPEFLTYFQNEAQLEKSRLLSDRFSAERPKGSFSTLEIQRTEQGDSAMYLCASSLVGGGFFYGYTFGSGTRLTVV.

This clone was seen a handful of times. The V and J genes are TRBV6-6 and TRBJ1-5; unclear D gene. The germline V and J ends were trimmed by 8 bases and 5 bases, with 10 bases remaining between them. Germline V lookup: CDR1 MNHNY, CDR2 SVGAGI (reference sequence). The CDR3 is 12 residues long. The CDR3 DNA is TGTGCCAGCGGGCCCTCATATCAGCCCCAGCATTTT. Protein: CASGPSYQPQHF.

The rearrangement joins TRBV28 to TRBJ2-1; D call uncertain. The length of the CDR3 is 11 residues. The germline V gene has CDR1 MDHEN and CDR2 SYDVKM. The V and J ends lost 6 bases and 4 bases respectively, with 4 bases between them. The CDR3 sequence is CASREYNEQFF. CDR3 DNA sequence: TGTGCCAGCAGGGAGTACAATGAGCAGTTCTTC.

This chain links TRBV20-1 with TRBJ1-6; perhaps TRBD1 as D (5 bases). The germline V gene has CDR1 DFQATT and CDR2 SNEGSKA (reference sequence). CDR3 length: 13 amino acids. Trimming shortened V by 3 bases and J by 7 bases, and 10 bases separated the two germline ends. This CDR3 is CSASRQPNSPLHF. CDR3 nucleotide sequence: TGCAGTGCTAGTAGACAGCCGAATTCACCCCTCCACTTT.

This chain connects TRBV6-1 to TRBJ1-1; D is perhaps TRBD1 (6 bases). The CDR3 is made up of 15 amino acids. V lost 3 bases to trimming and J lost 0 bases, with 11 bases between them. Germline lookup yields CDR1 MNHNS and CDR2 SASEGT. The CDR3 DNA reads TGTGCCAGCAGTGATCCGGGACAATTGAACACTGAAGCTTTCTTT. It codes for CASSDPGQLNTEAFF.

The chain links TRBV19 to TRBJ2-3; 12 bases match TRBD2. The V and J ends lost 5 bases and 5 bases, in that order; junction bases with no gene match: 2. The CDR3 loop spans 14 amino acids. Per the germline V gene, CDR1 is LNHDA and CDR2 is SQIVND (reference sequence). CDR3 loop: CASSPSGGGDTQYF. The CDR3 DNA sequence: TGTGCCAGTAGTCCTAGCGGGGGGGGAGATACGCAGTATTTT.

The V and J genes are TRBV3-1 (or the pseudogene TRBV3-2) and TRBJ1-1; D perhaps matches TRBD1 (6 bases). Deletions cut 10 bases from V and 1 base from J, with 16 bases between. The CDR3 extends over 14 amino acids. Germline-derived CDR1 and CDR2 are LGHDT and YNNKEL (reference sequence). The CDR3 protein is CATRGGLRNTEAFF. DNA for the CDR3: TGTGCCACCCGGGGGGGGCTAAGGAACACTGAAGCTTTCTTT.

This clone was seen once. The genes are TRBV7-9 and TRBJ2-7; TRBD2 matches at 7 bases. V lost 5 bases to trimming and J lost 1 base; unmatched junction nucleotides: 2. Germline V gives CDR1 SEHNR, CDR2 FQNEAQ (reference sequence). This CDR3 region has 13 residues. The CDR3 sequence: CASSPGGSYEQYF. The CDR3 bases are TGTGCCAGCAGCCCGGGGGGTTCCTACGAGCAGTACTTC.

In its sample, this clone was seen once. V is TRBV3-1 (or the pseudogene TRBV3-2) and J is TRBJ2-5, with D possibly matching TRBD2 (6 bases). Germline CDR1 LGHDT, CDR2 YNNKEL (reference sequence). V dropped 3 bases and J dropped 0 bases, with 11 bases sitting between them. CDR3 length: 15 residues. CDR3 amino acids: CASSHSSGYQETQYF. In DNA form, the CDR3 reads TGTGCCAGCAGCCATTCCAGCGGGTACCAAGAGACCCAGTACTTC.

The chain carries TRBV19 and TRBJ1-6; D possibly corresponds to TRBD1 (6 bases). Germline values: CDR1 LNHDA, CDR2 SQIVND (reference sequence). The CDR3 sequence is 15 residues long. Between the trimmed V and J ends, which lost 4 bases and 0 bases, there was a span of 7 bases. The CDR3 reads CASSTQGSYNSPLHF. In nucleotides, the CDR3 is TGTGCCAGTAGTACACAGGGCTCCTATAATTCACCCCTCCACTTT. Looking up the rest from reference TRBV19 and TRBJ1-6 gives the full variable domain: DGGITQSPKYLFRKEGQNVTLSCEQNLNHDAMYWYRQDPGQGLRLIYYSQIVNDFQKGDIAEGYSVSREKKESFPLTVTSAQKNPTAFYLCASSTQGSYNSPLHFGNGTRLTVT.

The V gene is TRBV14, the J gene TRBJ2-7; 7 nucleotides align to TRBD1. Germline trimming cut 1 base from V and 0 bases from J; bases unmatched to any gene: 3. The CDR3 extends over 15 amino acids. The germline gives CDR1 SGHDN, CDR2 FVKESK. The CDR3 sequence is CASSQGQGYSYEQYF. CDR3 nucleotide sequence: TGTGCCAGCAGCCAAGGACAGGGTTACTCCTACGAGCAGTACTTC.

J is TRBJ1-2 and V is TRBV24-1, with 7 bases aligning to TRBD1. The CDR3 consists of 13 residues. Trimming cost V 5 bases and J 4 bases; bases outside gene matches: 3. Germline V gene sequence: CDR1 KGHDR, CDR2 SFDVKD. The CDR3 DNA sequence: TGTGCCACCAGTGGCCGGGACAGCTATGGCTACACCTTC. The encoded protein is CATSGRDSYGYTF.

This rearrangement joins TRBV6-5 to TRBJ1-2; possible D gene TRBD1, 6 bases. Germline-derived CDR1 and CDR2 are MNHEY and SVGAGI. Trimming removed 5 bases at V and 5 bases at J, with 9 bases between. This CDR3 is 12 amino acids long. CDR3 protein: CASSIGQYGYTF. The DNA for the CDR3 is TGTGCCAGCAGTATAGGACAGTATGGCTACACCTTC.